The entry below gives a single TCR beta chain sequence along with its context. Its matching antigen is unknown. This sample was taken from a study of cytomegalovirus exposure and HLA in healthy donors. This PCR relied on a set of 60 Vbeta primers and 13 Jbeta primers. How the authors handled the data: In a later analysis, of tens of millions of unique beta chains, roughly 10 million appeared in at least two donors. TCRdb keeps only in-frame clones here, not all; method: immunoSEQ multiplex PCR. V and J calls and clone size are copied from that table; D and trimming were computed from the DNA. The sample carries roughly 100,000 clones, under 80% recorded once. The CDR3 loop spans 19 amino acids. Per the germline V gene, CDR1 is SGHTA and CDR2 is FQGTGA. Trimming at V came to 3 bases and at J to 4 bases, leaving 17 bases not matched to a gene. Study-wide points: A later analysis, which compared TCR beta chains of equal frequency, found the HLA-associated ones more clonally expanded.

The sample was PBMCs. The rearrangement uses TRBV7-3 and TRBJ1-5, with TRBD1 matching over 8 bases. The receptor comes from a man aged 55-75 years in good health and CMV-seronegative. The CDR3: CASSFPTGQAKGVNQPQHF. The CDR3 DNA reads TGTGCCAGCAGCTTCCCCACGGGACAGGCAAAAGGCGTGAATCAGCCCCAGCATTTT.